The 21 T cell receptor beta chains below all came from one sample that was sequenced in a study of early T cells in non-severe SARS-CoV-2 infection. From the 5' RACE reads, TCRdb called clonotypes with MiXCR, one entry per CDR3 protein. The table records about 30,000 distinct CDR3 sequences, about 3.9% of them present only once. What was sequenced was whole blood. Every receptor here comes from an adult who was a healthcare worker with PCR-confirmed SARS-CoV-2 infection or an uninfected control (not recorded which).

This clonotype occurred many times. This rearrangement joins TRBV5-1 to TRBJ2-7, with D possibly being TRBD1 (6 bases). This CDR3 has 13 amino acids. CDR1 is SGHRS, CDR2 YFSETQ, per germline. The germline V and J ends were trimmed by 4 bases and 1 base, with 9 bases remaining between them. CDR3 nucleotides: TGCGCCAGCAGCCCAGGACAGTCCTACGAGCAGTACTTC. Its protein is CASSPGQSYEQYF.

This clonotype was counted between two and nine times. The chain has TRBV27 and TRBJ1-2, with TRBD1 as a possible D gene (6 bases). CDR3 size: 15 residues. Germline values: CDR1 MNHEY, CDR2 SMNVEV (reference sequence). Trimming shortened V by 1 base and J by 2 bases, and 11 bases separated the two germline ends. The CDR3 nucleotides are TGTGCCAGCAGTTTATTTGGAGGGGGAAACTATGGCTACACCTTC. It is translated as CASSLFGGGNYGYTF.

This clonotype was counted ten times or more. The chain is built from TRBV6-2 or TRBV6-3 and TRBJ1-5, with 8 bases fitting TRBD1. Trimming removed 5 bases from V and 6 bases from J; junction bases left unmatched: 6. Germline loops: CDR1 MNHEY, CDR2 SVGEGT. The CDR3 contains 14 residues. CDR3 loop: CASSPDRVGQPQHF. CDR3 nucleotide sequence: TGTGCCAGCAGTCCGGACAGGGTCGGTCAGCCCCAGCATTTT.

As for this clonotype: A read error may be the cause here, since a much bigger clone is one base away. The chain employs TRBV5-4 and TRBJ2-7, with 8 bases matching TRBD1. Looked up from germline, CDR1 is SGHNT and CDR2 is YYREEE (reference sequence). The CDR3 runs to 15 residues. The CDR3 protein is CASGLEDRASYEQYF. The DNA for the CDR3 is TGTGCCAGCGGCTTGGAGGACAGGGCATCCTACGAGCAGTACTTC.

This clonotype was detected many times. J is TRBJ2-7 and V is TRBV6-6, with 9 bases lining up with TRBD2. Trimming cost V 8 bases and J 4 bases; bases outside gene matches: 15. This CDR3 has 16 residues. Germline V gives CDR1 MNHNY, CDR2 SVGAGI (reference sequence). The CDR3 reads CASAGGAGGSLYEQYF. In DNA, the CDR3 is TGTGCCAGCGCGGGGGGAGCGGGAGGATCGCTGTACGAGCAGTACTTC.

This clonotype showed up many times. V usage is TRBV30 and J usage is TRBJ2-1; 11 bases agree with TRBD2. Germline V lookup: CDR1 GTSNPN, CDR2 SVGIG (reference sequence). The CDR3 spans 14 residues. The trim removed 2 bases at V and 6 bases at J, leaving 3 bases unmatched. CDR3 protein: CAWSPGLAANEQFF. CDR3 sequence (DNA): TGTGCCTGGAGTCCGGGACTAGCGGCCAATGAGCAGTTCTTC.

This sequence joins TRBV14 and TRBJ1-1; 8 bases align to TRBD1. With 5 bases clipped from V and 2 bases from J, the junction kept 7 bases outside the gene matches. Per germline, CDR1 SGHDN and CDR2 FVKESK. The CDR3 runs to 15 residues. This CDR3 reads CASSLRTGRNTEAFF. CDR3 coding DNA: TGTGCCAGCAGCTTAAGGACAGGGAGAAACACTGAAGCTTTCTTT.

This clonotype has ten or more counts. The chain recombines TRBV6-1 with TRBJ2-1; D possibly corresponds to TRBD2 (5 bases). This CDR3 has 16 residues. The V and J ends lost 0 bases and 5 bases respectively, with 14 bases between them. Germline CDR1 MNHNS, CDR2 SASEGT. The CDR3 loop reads CASSEARADVNNEQFF. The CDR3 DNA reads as TGTGCCAGCAGTGAAGCGCGAGCGGACGTCAACAATGAGCAGTTCTTC.

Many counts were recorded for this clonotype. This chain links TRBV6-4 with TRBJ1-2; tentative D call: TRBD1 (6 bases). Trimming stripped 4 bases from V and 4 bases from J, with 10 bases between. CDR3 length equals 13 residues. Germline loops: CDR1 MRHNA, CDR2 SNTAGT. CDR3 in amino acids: CASSGRGGYGYTF. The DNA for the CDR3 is TGTGCCAGCAGTGGCAGGGGAGGCTATGGCTACACCTTC.

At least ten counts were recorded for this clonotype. The CDR3 region has the DNA TGCGCCAGCAGTCTCGCGGGACAGGTAGACACCGGGGAGCTGTTTTTT. Translation gives CASSLAGQVDTGELFF. The chain couples TRBV5-1 to TRBJ2-2; 8 nucleotides match TRBD1. The CDR3 length is 16 residues. Trimming removed 5 bases from V and 3 bases from J; junction bases left unmatched: 9. Germline values: CDR1 SGHRS, CDR2 YFSETQ.

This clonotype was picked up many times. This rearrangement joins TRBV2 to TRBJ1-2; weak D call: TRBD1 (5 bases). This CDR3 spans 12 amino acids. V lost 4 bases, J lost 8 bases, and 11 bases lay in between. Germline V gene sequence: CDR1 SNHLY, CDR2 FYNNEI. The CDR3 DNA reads TGTGCCAGCAGTGGGAGGGGTCGAGGCTACACCTTC. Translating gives CASSGRGRGYTF. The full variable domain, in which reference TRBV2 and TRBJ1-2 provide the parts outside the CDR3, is EPEVTQTPSHQVTQMGQEVILRCVPISNHLYFYWYRQILGQKVEFLVSFYNNEISEKSEIFDDQFSVERPDGSNFTLKIRSTKLEDSAMYFCASSGRGRGYTFGSGTRLTVV.

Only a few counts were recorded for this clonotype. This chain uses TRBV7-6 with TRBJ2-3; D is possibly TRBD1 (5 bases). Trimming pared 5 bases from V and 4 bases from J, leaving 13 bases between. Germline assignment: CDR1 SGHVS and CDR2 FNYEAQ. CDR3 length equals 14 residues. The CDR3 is CASSPTDNPDTQYF. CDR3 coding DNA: TGTGCCAGCAGCCCCACGGACAACCCAGATACGCAGTATTTT.

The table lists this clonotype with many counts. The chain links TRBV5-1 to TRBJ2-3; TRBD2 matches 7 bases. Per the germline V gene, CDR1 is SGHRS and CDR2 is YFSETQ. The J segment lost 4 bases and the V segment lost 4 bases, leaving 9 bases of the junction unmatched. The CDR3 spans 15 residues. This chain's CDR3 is CASSPAGVRADTQYF. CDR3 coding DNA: TGCGCCAGCAGCCCCGCGGGGGTGAGGGCAGATACGCAGTATTTT.

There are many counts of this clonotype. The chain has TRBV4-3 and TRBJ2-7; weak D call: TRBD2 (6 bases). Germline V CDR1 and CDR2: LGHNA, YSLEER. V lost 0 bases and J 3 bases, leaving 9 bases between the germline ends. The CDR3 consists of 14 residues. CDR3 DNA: TGCGCCAGCAGCCAAGATGCGGGGAGCTACGAGCAGTACTTC. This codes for CASSQDAGSYEQYF.

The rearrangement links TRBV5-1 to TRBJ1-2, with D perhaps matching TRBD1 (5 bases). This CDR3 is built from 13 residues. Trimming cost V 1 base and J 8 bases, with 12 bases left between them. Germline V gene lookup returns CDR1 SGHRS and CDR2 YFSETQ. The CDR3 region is CASSLRQLRGYTF. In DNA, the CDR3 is TGCGCCAGCAGCTTGAGACAGCTAAGGGGCTACACCTTC.

CDR3 nucleotides: TGTGCCAGCAGCCGTCCGGGACTAGCGGGCCACGAGCAGTACTTC. Encoded protein: CASSRPGLAGHEQYF. The chain has TRBV6-2 or TRBV6-3 and TRBJ2-7; 12 bases are a match to TRBD2. CDR1 is MNHEY and CDR2 is SVGEGT in the germline V gene. Trimming took 6 bases from V and 5 from J; bases not matched to a gene: 8. The CDR3 runs 15 residues.

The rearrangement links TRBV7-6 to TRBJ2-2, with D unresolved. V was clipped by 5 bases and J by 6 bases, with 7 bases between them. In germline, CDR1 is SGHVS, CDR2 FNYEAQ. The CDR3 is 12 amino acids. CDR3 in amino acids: CASSPEPGELFF. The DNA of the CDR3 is TGTGCCAGCAGCCCAGAGCCCGGGGAGCTGTTTTTT.

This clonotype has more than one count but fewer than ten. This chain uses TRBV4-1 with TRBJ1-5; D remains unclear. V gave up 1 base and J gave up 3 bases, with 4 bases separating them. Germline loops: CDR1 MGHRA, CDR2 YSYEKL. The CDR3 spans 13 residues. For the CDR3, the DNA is TGCGCCAGCAGCCAAGCCGACAATCAGCCCCAGCATTTT. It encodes CASSQADNQPQHF.

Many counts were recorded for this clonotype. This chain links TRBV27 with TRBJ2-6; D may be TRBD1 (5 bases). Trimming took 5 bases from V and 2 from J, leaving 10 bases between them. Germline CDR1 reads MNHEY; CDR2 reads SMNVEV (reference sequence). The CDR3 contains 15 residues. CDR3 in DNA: TGTGCCAGCAGTATACTGGGGCCTGGGGCCAACGTCCTGACTTTC. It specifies CASSILGPGANVLTF.

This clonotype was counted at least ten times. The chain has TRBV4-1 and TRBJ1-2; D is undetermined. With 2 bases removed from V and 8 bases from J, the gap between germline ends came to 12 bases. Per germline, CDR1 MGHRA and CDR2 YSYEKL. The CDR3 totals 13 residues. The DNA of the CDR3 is TGCGCCAGCAGCCAACCCAATCTTGGGGGCTACACCTTC. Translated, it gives CASSQPNLGGYTF.

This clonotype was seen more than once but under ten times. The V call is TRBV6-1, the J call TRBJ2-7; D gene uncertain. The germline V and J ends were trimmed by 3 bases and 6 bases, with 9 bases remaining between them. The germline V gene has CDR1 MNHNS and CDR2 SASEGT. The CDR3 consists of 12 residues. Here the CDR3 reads CASSELAGEQYF. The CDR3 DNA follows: TGTGCCAGCAGTGAGTTAGCAGGCGAGCAGTACTTC.